The 25 T cell receptor beta chains listed next were all sequenced from one sample in a study of response to subunit inactivated influenza vaccine. TCRdb ran MiXCR on the RT-PCR reads and lists one entry per CDR3 protein. The sample records some 550,000 distinct CDR3 sequences, roughly a quarter being singletons. The same specimen was also included in a second study, on T cells expressing NK-cell markers. That report adds: Scientists made TCR beta cDNA using 5'RACE template switching with UMIs.

The material was CD4+ T cells sorted from PBMCs, obtained 11 to 12 days after vaccination. These receptors all come from a man aged 45-65 years who received an inactivated influenza vaccine.

Only a few counts were recorded for this clonotype. The chain uses TRBV27 and TRBJ1-5, with D unresolved. The germline V gene has CDR1 MNHEY and CDR2 SMNVEV (reference sequence). V was pared by 1 base and J by 3 bases, with 13 bases between. The CDR3 consists of 16 residues. CDR3 nucleotides: TGTGCCAGCAGTTTATACCCAAGGATCGACAATCAGCCCCAGCATTTT. The encoded protein is CASSLYPRIDNQPQHF.

Many counts were recorded for this clonotype. The CDR3 sequence: CASSLGQANSPLHF. In nucleotides, the CDR3 is TGTGCCAGCAGCCTAGGACAGGCGAATTCACCCCTCCACTTT. This chain connects TRBV6-1 to TRBJ1-6, with 7 bases matching TRBD1. CDR3 length: 14 residues. Germline CDR1 MNHNS, CDR2 SASEGT. Trimming cost V 6 bases and J 7 bases; bases outside gene matches: 6.

Here the CDR3 DNA reads TGTGCCAGCAGCTTAAGCGCGGGGCGAGTCACAGATACGCAGTATTTT. This encodes CASSLSAGRVTDTQYF. V gene TRBV7-6 combines with J gene TRBJ2-3; tentative D call: TRBD2 (6 bases). This CDR3 comprises 16 residues. Germline V gives CDR1 SGHVS, CDR2 FNYEAQ. The V gene lost 2 bases and the J gene lost 2 bases, with 14 bases spanning the gap.

The genes are TRBV20-1 and TRBJ2-1; TRBD1 agrees at 9 bases. The germline V gene encodes CDR1 DFQATT and CDR2 SNEGSKA (reference sequence). V gave up 4 bases and J gave up 4 bases; unmatched junction bases: 5. The CDR3 contains 14 residues. In DNA form, the CDR3 reads TGCAGTGCTATCGCGGGACAGGGATACAATGAGCAGTTCTTC. Residues: CSAIAGQGYNEQFF.

V usage is TRBV7-8 and J usage is TRBJ2-5; D not resolved. This CDR3 spans 12 amino acids. CDR1 is SGHVS and CDR2 is FQNEAQ in the germline V gene. Trimming pared 1 base from V and 10 bases from J, leaving 10 bases between. The CDR3: CASSLVESSQYF. The CDR3 nucleotides read TGTGCCAGCAGCTTAGTTGAAAGTAGCCAGTACTTC.

The chain uses TRBV12-3 or TRBV12-4 and TRBJ2-2; D is uncertain. This CDR3 comprises 12 residues. Trimming took off 3 bases at V and 10 bases at J, with 9 bases between the two ends. The CDR3: CASSFRSVELFF. CDR3 sequence (DNA): TGTGCCAGCAGTTTTAGATCTGTGGAGCTGTTTTTT.

This chain joins TRBV5-1 and TRBJ1-4, with 11 bases lining up with TRBD1. This CDR3 comprises 16 residues. The trim removed 4 bases at V and 8 bases at J, leaving 10 bases unmatched. Germline lookup yields CDR1 SGHRS and CDR2 YFSETQ. The CDR3, as DNA: TGCGCCAGCAGCCGAGGACAGGGGGCGTTCAGGGAAAAACTGTTTTTT. It is translated as CASSRGQGAFREKLFF.

V and J are TRBV5-4 and TRBJ2-2; 7 nucleotides agree with TRBD1. With 5 bases clipped from V and 4 bases from J, the junction kept 8 bases outside the gene matches. Germline V lookup: CDR1 SGHNT, CDR2 YYREEE (reference sequence). This CDR3 spans 15 amino acids. CDR3 bases: TGTGCCAGCAGTTCTACAGGGGCCGGCACCGGGGAGCTGTTTTTT. Residues: CASSSTGAGTGELFF.

The chain couples TRBV20-1 to TRBJ2-5, with 7 bases lining up with TRBD2. This CDR3 is built from 13 residues. V shed 3 bases, J shed 3 bases, and the junction held 4 bases outside the gene matches. Looked up from germline, CDR1 is DFQATT and CDR2 is SNEGSKA (reference sequence). CDR3 region: CSARRSGEETQYF. CDR3 in DNA: TGCAGTGCTAGGAGAAGCGGGGAAGAGACCCAGTACTTC.

The V and J genes are TRBV18 and TRBJ1-5; a weak D match, TRBD1 (5 bases). The CDR3 loop spans 13 amino acids. The V gene's germline CDR1 is KGHSH and CDR2 LQKENI. Deletions cut 1 base from V and 7 bases from J, with 8 bases between. The CDR3 region has the DNA TGTGCCAGCTCACCACATAGGGACCAGCCCCAGCATTTT. Its protein product is CASSPHRDQPQHF.

This clonotype was counted between two and nine times. This chain links TRBV7-8 with TRBJ2-7; 8 bases are shared with TRBD2. V dropped 5 bases and J dropped 3; count of bases not matched to a gene: 9. The CDR3 consists of 15 residues. Germline loops: CDR1 SGHVS, CDR2 FQNEAQ. The CDR3 DNA reads as TGTGCCAGCAGCCGCGGGGCAGCGGGAGTCTACGAGCAGTACTTC. This gives the protein CASSRGAAGVYEQYF.

The chain links TRBV6-5 to TRBJ2-2; maybe TRBD1 (5 bases). CDR3 length: 15 amino acids. Trimming removed 2 bases at V and 1 base at J, with 8 bases between. CDR1 is MNHEY and CDR2 is SVGAGI in the germline V gene. DNA of the CDR3: TGTGCCAGCAGTTACGGTACAGGGAACACCGGGGAGCTGTTTTTT. Translated, it gives CASSYGTGNTGELFF.

This clonotype is deemed medium-sized. The chain is built from TRBV5-1 and TRBJ2-7, with 8 bases fitting TRBD1. The V gene end was trimmed by 4 bases and the J gene end by 6 bases; junction bases not matched to a gene: 6. Germline V gene lookup returns CDR1 SGHRS and CDR2 YFSETQ. CDR3 size: 13 residues. CDR3 DNA sequence: TGCGCCAGCAGCCAATCCGACAGGGGCGAGCAGTACTTC. Translation: CASSQSDRGEQYF.

This clonotype was seen more than once but under ten times. The chain joins TRBV5-1 to TRBJ2-7; the D gene is possibly TRBD1 (5 bases). Germline CDR1 and CDR2: SGHRS and YFSETQ. V dropped 0 bases and J dropped 5 bases, with 15 bases sitting between them. The CDR3 runs to 15 residues. As DNA, the CDR3 is TGCGCCAGCAGCTTGGGAGGCAGGGAATTTAACGAGCAGTACTTC. Translation gives CASSLGGREFNEQYF. Full variable domain (outside the CDR3, taken from reference TRBV5-1 and TRBJ2-7): KAGVTQTPRYLIKTRGQQVTLSCSPISGHRSVSWYQQTPGQGLQFLFEYFSETQRNKGNFPGRFSGRQFSNSRSEMNVSTLELGDSALYLCASSLGGREFNEQYFGPGTRLTVT.

J is TRBJ2-7 and V is TRBV5-6; possibly TRBD2 for D (5 bases). Between the trimmed V and J ends, which lost 4 bases and 1 base, there was a span of 21 bases. The CDR3 spans 17 residues. Germline V gene lookup returns CDR1 SGHDT and CDR2 YYEEEE. The chain's CDR3 is CASSLIRPTGKSYEQYF. In DNA, the CDR3 is TGTGCCAGCAGCCTGATTCGGCCGACCGGGAAGTCCTACGAGCAGTACTTC.

This rearrangement joins TRBV10-3 to TRBJ2-1; 8 bases line up with TRBD2. Losses at the gene ends were 6 bases for V and 7 bases for J; bases not matched to a gene: 11. CDR1 ENHRY and CDR2 SYGVKD come from the germline V gene. The CDR3 runs 15 residues. The CDR3 spells CAIRDPGTRGNEQFF. The CDR3 nucleotides read TGTGCCATCAGGGACCCCGGGACTAGGGGGAATGAGCAGTTCTTC.

The chain joins TRBV19 to TRBJ2-7, with D unresolved. Trimming pared 5 bases from V and 4 bases from J, leaving 21 bases between. The CDR3 totals 16 residues. Per germline, CDR1 LNHDA and CDR2 SQIVND (reference sequence). In DNA form, the CDR3 reads TGTGCCAGTAGTCCTTCCCTCCGAATGCTAACTTACGAGCAGTACTTC. It yields the protein CASSPSLRMLTYEQYF.

In this sample, this clonotype turned up a few times. The chain carries TRBV12-3 or TRBV12-4 and TRBJ1-5; 7 bases map to TRBD1. V shed 6 bases, J shed 0 bases, and the junction held 5 bases outside the gene matches. This CDR3 spans 15 amino acids. This chain's CDR3 is CASRTTGDSNQPQHF. The CDR3 DNA follows: TGTGCCAGCAGGACTACAGGGGATAGCAATCAGCCCCAGCATTTT.

The chain joins TRBV6-5 to TRBJ2-3, with D possibly TRBD2 on 6 matching bases. Germline V gene data show CDR1 as MNHEY and CDR2 as SVGAGI. Trimming cost V 0 bases and J 3 bases, with 13 bases left between them. This CDR3 region has 16 residues. The CDR3 sequence: CASSYSTGVKTDTQYF. The CDR3 nucleotides are TGTGCCAGCAGTTACTCGACGGGGGTAAAGACAGATACGCAGTATTTT.

This clonotype turned up a few times. CDR3 nucleotide sequence: TGTGCCAGCAGTTTACCCAGGGGATATGGCGGGGAGCTGTTTTTT. Amino acid sequence: CASSLPRGYGGELFF. This sequence joins TRBV12-3 or TRBV12-4 and TRBJ2-2, with D tentatively TRBD1 (6 bases). V was pared by 2 bases and J by 7 bases, with 14 bases between. CDR3 size: 15 residues.

This clonotype has at least ten counts. V usage is TRBV5-1 and J usage is TRBJ2-7, with TRBD1 matching over 7 bases. V lost 3 bases to trimming and J lost 0 bases; unmatched junction nucleotides: 6. The germline V gene has CDR1 SGHRS and CDR2 YFSETQ. CDR3 length: 15 residues. CDR3 bases: TGCGCCAGCAGCTCAAGACAGGGAAGCTCCTACGAGCAGTACTTC. Amino acids: CASSSRQGSSYEQYF.

This chain joins TRBV9 and TRBJ2-3; D possibly corresponds to TRBD1 (5 bases). Germline CDR1 SGDLS, CDR2 YYNGEE. The CDR3 has 16 amino acids. Trimming shortened V by 0 bases and J by 1 base, and 12 bases separated the two germline ends. CDR3 loop: CASSVGVQGRTDTQYF. The CDR3, as DNA: TGTGCCAGCAGCGTAGGGGTCCAGGGCCGCACAGATACGCAGTATTTT.

This clonotype appeared a few times. The chain employs TRBV5-1 and TRBJ2-5, with D tentatively TRBD1 or TRBD2 (6 bases each). With 3 bases removed from V and 1 base from J, the gap between germline ends came to 10 bases. The CDR3 runs to 14 residues. Germline V lookup: CDR1 SGHRS, CDR2 YFSETQ. Here the CDR3 DNA reads TGCGCCAGCAGCTGGAAGGGGGGCCAAGAGACCCAGTACTTC. Translation: CASSWKGGQETQYF.

This clonotype was seen only a few times. This chain uses TRBV7-2 with TRBJ2-7; TRBD2 might be the D (5 bases). This CDR3 has 14 amino acids. Trimming cost V 5 bases and J 0 bases, with 11 bases left between them. Germline values: CDR1 SGHTA, CDR2 FQGNSA. CDR3 residues: CASSVTRSSYEQYF. The CDR3 DNA reads as TGTGCCAGCAGCGTAACTAGGAGCTCCTACGAGCAGTACTTC.

A remark on this clonotype: A read error may produce the germline difference seen at one junction end. The chain carries TRBV5-1 and TRBJ2-5; 8 bases agree with TRBD1. CDR1 and CDR2 (germline): SGHRS, YFSETQ. The CDR3 spans 13 residues. CDR3 protein: CASSWGQEEIQYF. Written as DNA, the CDR3 is TGCGCCAGCAGCTGGGGACAGGAAGAGATCCAGTACTTC.